The T cell receptor beta chain described here comes from a study of graft-versus-host responses after intestinal transplantation. About the research overall: After anti-thymocyte globulin induction, recipients took tacrolimus and steroids for around 3 years.

Study observations and caveats: With peak circulating GvH clone levels came an association with early post-transplant HvG declines. Recipient bone marrow held GvH clones, some seen earlier in ileum or blood.

CDR3 length: 14 amino acids. Trimming took 5 bases from V and 0 from J, leaving 10 bases between them. The germline CDR1 and CDR2 sequences are MNHNS and SASEGT. As for this clone: Its specificity is not known.

Sequencing was performed with immunoSEQ multiplex PCR; in TCRdb, only in-frame clones are kept and a portion is missing. In the table there are approximately 10,000 clones, 90% to 95% of which are singletons. This TCR came from a human patient who received an intestinal transplant, so some T cells may come from the graft donor. The chain couples TRBV6-1 to TRBJ1-1; no definite D call. The material sequenced was PBMCs, taken 8 days after intestinal transplant. The CDR3 here is CASSYAYMNTEAFF. In nucleotides, the CDR3 is TGTGCCAGCAGTTATGCATACATGAACACTGAAGCTTTCTTT.